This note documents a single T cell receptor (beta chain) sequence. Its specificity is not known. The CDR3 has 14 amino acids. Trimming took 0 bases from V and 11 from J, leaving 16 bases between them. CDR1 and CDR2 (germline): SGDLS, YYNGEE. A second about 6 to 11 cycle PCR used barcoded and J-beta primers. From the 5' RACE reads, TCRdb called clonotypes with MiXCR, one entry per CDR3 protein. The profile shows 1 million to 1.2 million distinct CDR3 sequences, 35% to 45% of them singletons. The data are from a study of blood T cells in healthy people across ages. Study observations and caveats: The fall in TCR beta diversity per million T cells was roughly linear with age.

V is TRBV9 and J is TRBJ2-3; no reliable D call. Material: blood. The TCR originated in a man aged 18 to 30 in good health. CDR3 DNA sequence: TGTGCCAGCAGCGTAGATGGCGGTAGTGGTGTGCAGTATTTT. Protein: CASSVDGGSGVQYF.